This is a list of T cell receptor beta chains from one sample in a study of beta chain features in type 1 diabetes. Repertoires were generated with immunoSEQ multiplex PCR, while TCRdb's copy carries only in-frame clones and drops some. The sample contains over 500,000 clones, about 14% of which appear only once. The sequenced sample was naive CD4+ T cells from blood. Source of these receptors: a man between 18 and 29 years old in good health. Both conserved end residues are part of each CDR3. A D gene is named only where the DNA matches it firmly. Clone size, where shown, is once, few, many, or a class for clones that have expanded.

few	NA	TRBV2	TRBJ1-1	TGTGCCAGCGAGGGGAACACTGAAGCTTTCTTT	CASEGNTEAFF
few	TRBD1	TRBV18	TRBJ2-1	TGTGCCAGCTCACCACCGGGACAGGAACCTTTTTACAATGAGCAGTTCTTC	CASSPPGQEPFYNEQFF
few	NA	TRBV29-1	TRBJ1-1	TGCAGCGACTCTACAGGGCGGGGAGTCGCTGAAGCTTTCTTT	CSDSTGRGVAEAFF
NA	TRBD2	TRBV2	TRBJ2-1	TGTGCCAGCAGTGAAATGCGGGGGGGCAACCATGAGCAGTTCTTC	CASSEMRGGNHEQFF
few	NA	TRBV7-7	TRBJ2-7	TGTGCCAGCAGCCCCCCCGGGGGACGGCACTACGAGCAGTACTTC	CASSPPGGRHYEQYF
NA	NA	TRBV28	TRBJ1-2	TGTGCCAGCATCCCCGGGAACAACTATGGCTACACCTTC	CASIPGNNYGYTF
NA	TRBD2	TRBV7-2	TRBJ2-7	TGTGCCAGCAGCTTGGCTAGCGGGGGGGTATACGAGCAGTACTTC	CASSLASGGVYEQYF
few	NA	TRBV7-2	TRBJ1-1	TGTGCCAGCAGGACTCGGTGGGGGAACACTGAAGCTTTCTTT	CASRTRWGNTEAFF
NA	TRBD1	TRBV2	TRBJ1-5	TGTGCCAGCAGTCCTAGACAGGGGAAAGAGGGCAATCAGCCCCAGCATTTT	CASSPRQGKEGNQPQHF
few	NA	TRBV7-2	TRBJ2-7	TGTGCCAGCAGCTCAAATTACGAGCAGTACTTC	CASSSNYEQYF
NA	NA	TRBV29-1	TRBJ2-3	TGCAGCGTTTCGAAGGGGACTTTTACAGATACGCAGTATTTT	CSVSKGTFTDTQYF
few	NA	TRBV6-6	TRBJ2-3	TGTGCCAGCAGTTACGGGTTTACGTACGGAGATACGCAGTATTTT	CASSYGFTYGDTQYF
few	TRBD2	TRBV9	TRBJ2-1	TGTGCCAGCAGCGTAGTGGCTAGCGGGAGTCGTTACAATGAGCAGTTCTTC	CASSVVASGSRYNEQFF
NA	NA	TRBV7-9	TRBJ2-7	TGTGCCAGCAGCTTAAAGGAGGAGGTCCTCGAGCAGTACTTC	CASSLKEEVLEQYF
few	TRBD1	TRBV29-1	TRBJ2-7	TGCAGCGTTGGGGCTAAGGACAGGGCCTACGAGCAGTACTTC	CSVGAKDRAYEQYF
NA	NA	TRBV7-2	TRBJ1-2	TGTGCCAGCAGCCCGGAACAGGGTCGATTGCTCCGTGGCTACACCTTC	CASSPEQGRLLRGYTF
NA	NA	TRBV13	TRBJ2-5	TGTGCCAGCAGCAAATCTAGGGTAGGGGAGACCCAGTACTTC	CASSKSRVGETQYF
few	NA	TRBV6-1	TRBJ1-6	TGTGCCAGCAGTGCTGAGTCACCCCTCCACTTT	CASSAESPLHF
few	TRBD2	TRBV4-3	TRBJ2-7	TGCGCCAGCAGGAAAGACAGCGGGGGCTACGAGCAGTACTTC	CASRKDSGGYEQYF
NA	TRBD1	TRBV5-1	TRBJ1-4	TGCGCCAGCAGCACGACAGGGCGTGGAGATGAAAAACTGTTTTTT	CASSTTGRGDEKLFF
NA	TRBD1	TRBV28	TRBJ1-2	TGTGCCAGCAGCCTGGAGGGACAGGGCTATGGCTACACCTTC	CASSLEGQGYGYTF
NA	NA	TRBV5-1	TRBJ2-7	TGCGCCAGCAGCTTTGCAGGTAGTACCTACGAGCAGTACTTC	CASSFAGSTYEQYF
NA	NA	TRBV19	TRBJ1-4	TGTGCCAGTAGTACTAGGGGTGAAAAACTGTTTTTT	CASSTRGEKLFF
NA	NA	TRBV15	TRBJ1-1	TGTGCCACCAGCAGAGTCCCCCTCCAAACACCTGAAGCTTTCTTT	CATSRVPLQTPEAFF
NA	TRBD2	TRBV4-1	TRBJ2-1	TGCGCCAGCAGCCAAGGCGGGGGGGCCACTGGGAATGAGCAGTTCTTC	CASSQGGGATGNEQFF
few	TRBD1	TRBV23-1	TRBJ2-7	TGCGCCAGCAGTCAACCACCGGGACAGGGGTTGTACGAGCAGTACTTC	CASSQPPGQGLYEQYF
few	TRBD2	TRBV5-1	TRBJ2-7	TGCGCCAGCAGCTTGGCTAGCGGGATCTACGAGCAGTACTTC	CASSLASGIYEQYF
few	NA	TRBV7-9	TRBJ2-7	TGTGCCAGCAGCTTAATCACAGGGCACTACGAGCAGTACTTC	CASSLITGHYEQYF
NA	NA	TRBV5-4	TRBJ2-1	TGTGCCAGCAGCAGACCAGGGAAGCCCATCTACAATGAGCAGTTCTTC	CASSRPGKPIYNEQFF
few	NA	TRBV27	TRBJ1-2	TGTGCCAGCAGTTTACATCCCAGATACTATGGCTACACCTTC	CASSLHPRYYGYTF
NA	TRBD1	TRBV2	TRBJ1-1	TGTGCCAGCAGTTTCCCCTTACAGGGGTCGAGCACTGAAGCTTTCTTT	CASSFPLQGSSTEAFF
NA	TRBD1	TRBV11-1	TRBJ2-6	TGTGCCAGCAGGGGCCCCCTCCGGGACAGTTTCTCTGGGGCCAACGTCCTGACTTTC	CASRGPLRDSFSGANVLTF
few	NA	TRBV29-1	TRBJ2-1	TGCAGCGTCCTCAGGTTTGGGTACAATGAGCAGTTCTTC	CSVLRFGYNEQFF
few	NA	TRBV19	TRBJ1-3	TGTGCCAGTAAGGGGCTCAGCTCTGGAAACACCATATATTTT	CASKGLSSGNTIYF
few	NA	TRBV28	TRBJ2-7	TGTGCCAGCAGGGGCCTCTACGAGCAGTACTTC	CASRGLYEQYF
NA	NA	TRBV18	TRBJ2-7	TGTGCCAGCTCACCACCGGCGAGGGGACGCTACGAGCAGTACTTC	CASSPPARGRYEQYF
NA	TRBD1	TRBV6-5	TRBJ1-3	TGTGCCAGCACCAAAGGGGGCATCTCTGGAAACACCATATATTTT	CASTKGGISGNTIYF
few	NA	TRBV6-5	TRBJ2-1	TGTGCCAGCAGTTACTACAGGGTCCACAATGAGCAGTTCTTC	CASSYYRVHNEQFF
few	NA	TRBV5-1	TRBJ2-1	TGCGCCAGCAGCTTCCCAGGGGATGAGCAGTTCTTC	CASSFPGDEQFF
NA	NA	TRBV5-1	TRBJ1-4	TGCGCCAGCAGCTTATTGCGAGAAAAACTGTTTTTT	CASSLLREKLFF
few	TRBD2	TRBV4-2	TRBJ2-5	TGTGCCAGCAGCCAAGACGCTAGCGGCCGGGGGACCCAGTACTTC	CASSQDASGRGTQYF
NA	NA	TRBV18	TRBJ1-1	TGTGCCAGCTCCCCCGTAGGGGGGGCTGGGAACACTGAAGCTTTCTTT	CASSPVGGAGNTEAFF
NA	NA	TRBV14	TRBJ2-4	TGTGCCAGCAGCCAAGGTCGCGTACAAGGATTAGCCAAAAACATTCAGTACTTC	CASSQGRVQGLAKNIQYF
few	NA	TRBV4-3	TRBJ1-2	TGCGCCAGCAGTCGTTTGGGTGTTAATAACTATGGCTACACCTTC	CASSRLGVNNYGYTF
NA	NA	TRBV19	TRBJ1-5	TGTGCCAGTACTCCCGGTCCTGTGAGAGCCCAGCATTTT	CASTPGPVRAQHF
NA	NA	TRBV18	TRBJ2-6	TGTGCCAGCTCACCCCGACAGGACCTCTTAACTGGGGCCAACGTCCTGACTTTC	CASSPRQDLLTGANVLTF